The next 12 T cell receptor beta chains were all read from a single sample in a study of blood T cells in healthy people across ages. Primed by a sample-barcoded 5' primer and a J-beta primer mix, a second PCR proceeded for about 7 to 12 cycles. TCRdb reanalysed the 5' RACE reads using MiXCR and keeps one entry per CDR3 protein. The sample has 920,000 or so distinct CDR3 sequences, 45% seen once. The sequencing input was blood. Every receptor here comes from a woman aged 55-69 years in good health.

This chain joins TRBV28 and TRBJ2-3; 10 nucleotides line up with TRBD1. Germline values: CDR1 MDHEN, CDR2 SYDVKM. V shed 6 bases and J 5 bases; nucleotides not matched to a gene: 5. This CDR3 region has 14 residues. The CDR3 reads CASSRDRGEDTQYF. The DNA for the CDR3 is TGTGCCAGCAGCAGGGACAGGGGAGAAGATACGCAGTATTTT.

This chain connects TRBV15 to TRBJ1-2, with a weak D call TRBD1 (6 bases). Trimming took off 1 base at V and 4 bases at J, with 10 bases between the two ends. The germline V gene has CDR1 LNHNV and CDR2 YYDKDF (reference sequence). The CDR3 is 14 amino acids. CDR3 protein: CATSRGTARYGYTF. The CDR3 region has the DNA TGTGCCACCAGCAGAGGGACAGCCCGCTATGGCTACACCTTC.

This clonotype was detected once. The chain joins TRBV7-9 to TRBJ1-4; TRBD1 agrees at 9 bases. Germline V gene data show CDR1 as SEHNR and CDR2 as FQNEAQ (reference sequence). The CDR3 extends over 15 amino acids. The junction had 9 bases not matched to a gene; V was cut back by 5 bases and J by 8 bases. This chain's CDR3 is CASSRPTGGVEKLFF. The CDR3 DNA is TGTGCCAGCAGCAGGCCGACAGGGGGTGTCGAAAAACTGTTTTTT.

The J gene is TRBJ2-2, the V gene TRBV29-1; 7 positions match TRBD1. Germline V lookup: CDR1 SQVTM, CDR2 ANQGSEA. This CDR3 is 14 amino acids long. V dropped 3 bases and J dropped 5; count of bases not matched to a gene: 6. CDR3 loop: CSVDKGAFTGELFF. Here the CDR3 DNA reads TGCAGCGTTGATAAGGGGGCGTTTACCGGGGAGCTGTTTTTT.

V usage is TRBV12-5 and J usage is TRBJ2-5; D not resolved. This CDR3 spans 12 amino acids. Germline lookup yields CDR1 LGHNT and CDR2 FRNRAP. Trimming took 1 base from V and 11 from J, leaving 11 bases between them. CDR3 coding DNA: TGTGCTAGTGGTTTGGGGACCCTTGGGCAGTACTTC. Its protein is CASGLGTLGQYF. The full variable domain, in which reference TRBV12-5 and TRBJ2-5 provide the parts outside the CDR3, is DARVTQTPRHKVTEMGQEVTMRCQPILGHNTVFWYRQTMMQGLELLAYFRNRAPLDDSGMPKDRFSAEMPDATLATLKIQPSEPRDSAVYFCASGLGTLGQYFGPGTRLLVL.

The V gene is TRBV27, the J gene TRBJ1-2; TRBD1 matches 10 bases. This CDR3 is 15 amino acids long. Germline V lookup: CDR1 MNHEY, CDR2 SMNVEV (reference sequence). V shed 5 bases, J shed 4 bases, and the junction held 7 bases outside the gene matches. CDR3 loop: CASSRQGALGYGYTF. The CDR3, as DNA: TGTGCCAGCAGTAGACAGGGGGCGCTTGGCTATGGCTACACCTTC.

The CDR3 loop is CASSLGQLAGGHEQYF. The CDR3 bases are TGTGCCAGCAGCTTAGGGCAACTAGCGGGAGGTCACGAGCAGTACTTC. The rearrangement uses TRBV7-6 and TRBJ2-5, with 12 bases identical to TRBD2. TRBJ2-7 matches the DNA end more closely, so the J call is doubtful. Germline values: CDR1 SGHVS, CDR2 FNYEAQ. This CDR3 spans 16 amino acids.

This rearrangement joins TRBV5-1 to TRBJ1-2; TRBD1 agrees at 8 bases. Unmatched junction bases numbered 13, after V lost 4 bases and J lost 5 bases. Germline-derived CDR1 and CDR2 are SGHRS and YFSETQ. CDR3 length: 16 residues. CDR3 amino acids: CASSTTGAGPPYGYTF. CDR3 nucleotides: TGCGCCAGCAGCACGACAGGGGCTGGGCCTCCTTATGGCTACACCTTC.

This clonotype was seen repeatedly, ten times or more. V and J are TRBV6-6 and TRBJ2-5, with no clear D. The DNA end lines up better with TRBJ2-7; the J call may be wrong. CDR3 size: 11 residues. Germline V CDR1 and CDR2: MNHNY, SVGAGI (reference sequence). CDR3 DNA: TGTGCCAGCAGTTTCGAATACGAGCAGTACTTC. It codes for CASSFEYEQYF.

The V call is TRBV5-1, the J call TRBJ2-1; 10 bases align to TRBD1. This CDR3 comprises 16 residues. Germline V lookup: CDR1 SGHRS, CDR2 YFSETQ. The J segment lost 6 bases and the V segment lost 2 bases, leaving 8 bases of the junction unmatched. For the CDR3, the DNA is TGCGCCAGCAGCTTAAAAGGGGGGGACAGGGGCAATGAGCAGTTCTTC. Residues: CASSLKGGDRGNEQFF.

The chain is built from TRBV29-1 and TRBJ2-5, with D possibly being TRBD1 (5 bases). Trimming left V 2 bases short and J 5 bases short, with 15 bases between. CDR1 is SQVTM, CDR2 ANQGSEA, per germline. The CDR3 length is 14 residues. The CDR3, as DNA: TGCAGCGTTGAAAAGGGCGTGGCAGGGGAGACCCAGTACTTC. It codes for CSVEKGVAGETQYF.

The chain joins TRBV20-1 to TRBJ2-5; 9 positions match TRBD2. The CDR3 length is 17 residues. The trim removed 4 bases at V and 2 bases at J, leaving 14 bases unmatched. In germline, CDR1 is DFQATT, CDR2 SNEGSKA (reference sequence). The CDR3 spells CSATSLGTSWGQETQYF. The CDR3 DNA reads as TGCAGTGCTACCTCATTGGGGACTAGCTGGGGTCAAGAGACCCAGTACTTC.